This entry is about one T cell receptor (beta chain). These data are taken from a study of T cells in Graves' hyperthyroidism and ophthalmopathy. TCR beta CDR3 sequences were amplified from RNA transcripts. TCR CDR3 regions were first amplified by RT-PCR with HTBI primers. TCRdb recomputed calls from the multiplex PCR reads with MiXCR, one row per CDR3 protein. Of about 420,000 distinct CDR3 sequences listed, roughly 15% are singletons. Trimming stripped 6 bases from V and 7 bases from J, with 15 bases between. The V gene's germline CDR1 is MNHEY and CDR2 SMNVEV (reference sequence). The CDR3 contains 13 residues. Newly diagnosed hyperthyroidism patients aged 18 to 65 years had disease lasting under 2 months.

The chain joins TRBV27 to TRBJ1-2; the D gene is possibly TRBD1 (5 bases). The receptor comes from a woman aged 18 to 35 with Graves' hyperthyroidism. The sequenced sample was blood. CDR3 coding DNA: TGTGCCAGCAGCCGTTTGGCAGGGATTGGCTACACCTTC. This codes for CASSRLAGIGYTF.